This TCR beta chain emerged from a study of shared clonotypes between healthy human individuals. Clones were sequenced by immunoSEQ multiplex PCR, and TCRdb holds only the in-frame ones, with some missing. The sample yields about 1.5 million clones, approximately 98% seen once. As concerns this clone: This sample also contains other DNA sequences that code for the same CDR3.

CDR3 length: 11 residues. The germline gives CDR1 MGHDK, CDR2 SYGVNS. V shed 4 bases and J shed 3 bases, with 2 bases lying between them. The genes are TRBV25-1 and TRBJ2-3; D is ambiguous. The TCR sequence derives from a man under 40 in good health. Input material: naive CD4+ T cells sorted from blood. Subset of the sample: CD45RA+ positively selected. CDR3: CASSVTDTQYF. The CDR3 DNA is TGTGCCAGCAGTGTTACAGATACGCAGTATTTT. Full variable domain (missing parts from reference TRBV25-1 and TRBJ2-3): EADIYQTPRYLVIGTGKKITLECSQTMGHDKMYWYQQDPGMELHLIHYSYGVNSTEKGDLSSESTVSRIRTEHFPLTLESARPSHTSQYLCASSVTDTQYFGPGTRLTVL.